This TCR beta chain appears in the sequencing data of a study of Ad26.COV2.S vaccination and SARS-CoV-2 variants. In germline, CDR1 is MGHRA, CDR2 YSYEKL. V gave up 0 bases and J gave up 1 base, with 9 bases separating them. The CDR3 covers 15 residues. The table came from immunoSEQ multiplex PCR; TCRdb's copy has only in-frame clones and leaves some out. The data contain 300,000 to 400,000 clones, roughly 88% of them singletons. Documented treatment: 15 to 20 received Ad26.COV2.S at low or high dose, single or two shots; five or six received placebo; per-sample allocation not given. Sampling was done on day 63 after the first vaccine or placebo injection.

The chain employs TRBV4-1 and TRBJ2-5, with D hard to call. The clonotype was recovered from a person aged 18 to 59 who received the Ad26.COV2.S COVID-19 vaccine or a placebo. The sample here was peripheral blood, taken in a trial of Ad26.COV2.S vaccine versus placebo. For the CDR3, the DNA is TGCGCCAGCAGCCAAGATCTTGGCAGCCAAGAGACCCAGTACTTC. Amino acids: CASSQDLGSQETQYF.